These 10 T cell receptor beta chains share one sample of origin, sequenced in a study of CD8+ T cells in alopecia areata. Extraction and reverse transcription of RNA yielded cDNA as the sequencing template. Produced via immunoSEQ multiplex PCR; TCRdb's table is partial and in-frame only. The sample includes about 110,000 clones, roughly 64% seen only once; the top ten take less than 25%. The sample taken for sequencing was CD8+ T cells sorted from blood. These receptors all stem from a human donor in good health.

The rearrangement joins TRBV2 to TRBJ2-1; 10 bases align to TRBD2. Trimming cost V 10 bases and J 0 bases; bases outside gene matches: 9. Germline V lookup: CDR1 SNHLY, CDR2 FYNNEI. CDR3 length equals 16 residues. CDR3 region: CATLAGESSSYNEQFF. The DNA for the CDR3 is TGTGCCACCCTAGCGGGGGAGTCAAGCTCCTACAATGAGCAGTTCTTC.

A few counts support this clone. This rearrangement joins TRBV28 to TRBJ2-7; D possibly uses TRBD1 or TRBD2 (6 bases each). The germline V and J ends were trimmed by 2 bases and 4 bases, with 18 bases remaining between them. CDR1 is MDHEN and CDR2 is SYDVKM in the germline V gene. CDR3 size: 16 residues. In DNA, the CDR3 is TGTGCCAGCAGTTTACCCACCCCCGGGGGCAGGTACGAGCAGTACTTC. Amino acid sequence: CASSLPTPGGRYEQYF.

This chain joins TRBV5-4 and TRBJ2-7, with D possibly being TRBD1 or TRBD2 (6 bases each). CDR3 size: 13 residues. Looked up from germline, CDR1 is SGHNT and CDR2 is YYREEE (reference sequence). V lost 3 bases and J 7 bases, leaving 14 bases between the germline ends. The CDR3 nucleotides are TGTGCCAGCAGCTCGGAGGGGGTGCGGGAGCAGTACTTC. Translated, it gives CASSSEGVREQYF. Looking up the rest from reference TRBV5-4 and TRBJ2-7 gives the full variable domain: ETGVTQSPTHLIKTRGQQVTLRCSSQSGHNTVSWYQQALGQGPQFIFQYYREEENGRGNFPPRFSGLQFPNYSSELNVNALELDDSALYLCASSSEGVREQYFGPGTRLTVT.

This clone was seen a handful of times. The CDR3 is CASSAQGANTEAFF. As DNA, the CDR3 is TGTGCCAGCTCGGCACAGGGGGCGAACACTGAAGCTTTCTTT. J is TRBJ1-1 and V is TRBV27; 9 nucleotides agree with TRBD1. The length of the CDR3 is 14 residues. CDR1 is MNHEY and CDR2 is SMNVEV in the germline V gene (reference sequence). V was clipped by 8 bases and J by 1 base; unmatched bases: 5.

The V and J genes are TRBV9 and TRBJ2-5, with D perhaps TRBD2 (5 bases). This CDR3 is built from 14 residues. V was cut by 3 bases and J by 3 bases, with 12 bases left in between. Per germline, CDR1 SGDLS and CDR2 YYNGEE. In nucleotides, the CDR3 is TGTGCCAGCAGCGGGCGATACGGGGAAGAGACCCAGTACTTC. Its protein is CASSGRYGEETQYF.

The chain is built from TRBV19 and TRBJ2-1, with D perhaps TRBD1 (5 bases). Germline V gene data show CDR1 as LNHDA and CDR2 as SQIVND (reference sequence). The CDR3 runs 11 residues. Trimming stripped 8 bases from V and 15 bases from J, with 17 bases between. The CDR3, as DNA: TGTGCCAGTGTATGGGGCCGCGTTGTGTTCTTC. As protein: CASVWGRVVFF.

The V and J genes are TRBV30 and TRBJ1-1; 9 bases agree with TRBD1. There are 15 residues in the CDR3. CDR1 is GTSNPN, CDR2 SVGIG, per germline (reference sequence). V was clipped by 2 bases and J by 4 bases; unmatched bases: 8. The DNA for the CDR3 is TGTGCCTGGAGTACCCGGGACAGGGAAGTCACTGAAGCTTTCTTT. Translated, it gives CAWSTRDREVTEAFF.

This clone was detected a few times. V is TRBV28 and J is TRBJ2-7; tentatively, D is TRBD1 (5 bases). Between the trimmed V and J ends, which lost 5 bases and 4 bases, there was a span of 12 bases. The CDR3 length is 13 residues. CDR1 is MDHEN, CDR2 SYDVKM, per germline. The CDR3 loop reads CASSHDSRYEQYF. Here the CDR3 DNA reads TGTGCCAGCAGTCACGACAGTAGGTACGAGCAGTACTTC.

This sequence joins TRBV25-1 and TRBJ2-3, with D possibly being TRBD2 (6 bases). Germline assignment: CDR1 MGHDK and CDR2 SYGVNS. CDR3 length: 18 residues. Trimming took off 1 base at V and 0 bases at J, with 17 bases between the two ends. CDR3 bases: TGTGCCAGCAGTGAATCTACAGGCGGGGACCCAAGCACAGATACGCAGTATTTT. This codes for CASSESTGGDPSTDTQYF. The whole variable domain, remainder taken from reference TRBV25-1 and TRBJ2-3, is EADIYQTPRYLVIGTGKKITLECSQTMGHDKMYWYQQDPGMELHLIHYSYGVNSTEKGDLSSESTVSRIRTEHFPLTLESARPSHTSQYLCASSESTGGDPSTDTQYFGPGTRLTVL.

The CDR3 loop is CASSWDFREGANYGYTF. In nucleotides, the CDR3 is TGTGCCAGCAGCTGGGATTTCAGGGAGGGGGCTAACTATGGCTACACCTTC. The chain joins TRBV5-6 to TRBJ1-2; weak D call: TRBD1 (6 bases). CDR1 and CDR2 (germline): SGHDT, YYEEEE. The CDR3 spans 17 residues. V was pared by 3 bases and J by 0 bases, with 18 bases between.